This T cell receptor beta chain was found in a study of cytomegalovirus exposure and HLA in healthy donors (dated by TCRdb to the late 2010s). Looking at the study overall: An earlier analysis of a few hundred of the donors reported 276 Gb of sequence data and approximately 120 million unique TCR beta sequences obtained from about 179 million T cells. Roughly 300 gigabases of sequencing data and approximately 92 million unique TCR sequences made up an early release that covered about 640 HLA-typed donors. Among the roughly 390 genotyped donors, about 83% belonged to the genetic ancestry cluster associated with self-reported Caucasian donors. The study aimed to test whether cataloging public T cell receptors could reveal signatures of past pathogen exposure. The study used immunosequencing to profile the T cell repertoires of several hundred subjects and linked those repertoires to cytomegalovirus serostatus. Besides the first cohort of around 670 subjects, a separate validation cohort made up of 120 different subjects was used. High-throughput TCR immunosequencing, statistical association of individual TCRs with disease status, and machine learning were combined to predict cytomegalovirus infection status. A later analysis re-analyzed previously published TCR beta repertoires from 600 to 850 donors and added high-resolution HLA genotyping to study TCR occurrence patterns. Rather than drawing on any new phenotypic data, the later analysis identified candidate immune exposures from TCR beta sequences and the way those sequences occurred across donors. An earlier analysis of nearly 600 of the donors applied high-throughput TCR beta sequencing to assess whether each TCR beta V gene segment acted as functional or pseudogenic. Donor age, sex, ethnicity and CMV serostatus were compiled together with the repertoire data. In a later genetic analysis, genome-wide SNP genotypes for about 65% of the roughly 670 donors were used, and that subset was treated as a discovery cohort. All discovery cohort repertoires had been generated using a single sequencing platform. HLA typing covered class I and class II loci at four-digit resolution. Typing coverage differed by locus: A, B, C, DRB1 and DQB1 were typed in about 629-640 donors, DQA1 in 500 to 550, DPA1 in 600 to 610, and DPB1 in 400 to 480. About five DR-DQ haplotypes were treated as single units for association and clustering because of strong linkage in the cohort. Among roughly 400 genotyped donors of the cohort, an average of approximately 240,000 unique TCR beta nucleotide sequences was sequenced per donor, of which about 18% were non-productive.

In total, around 600 healthy bone marrow donors made up the cohort. At the time of sampling, every cohort member was nominally healthy, though immune exposures that went unrecorded were likely present. The donor was CMV seropositive and was included in the group of approximately 300 seropositive cohort members. Every donor gave a peripheral blood sample, and the peripheral blood mononuclear cells from that sample were used for TCR beta sequencing. The Qiagen DNeasy Blood Extraction Kit was used to extract genomic DNA from the blood cell samples. Results and caveats for the whole study, not just this receptor: CMV serostatus was the only immune exposure information available for the cohort. The earlier analysis of approximately 540 of the donors excluded fewer than 20 rarely observed V segments, including chromosome 9 orphons, because counts were too low. In a later genetic analysis, a missense DCLRE1C variant was associated with V-gene and J-gene trimming of TCR beta chains, and the association was replicated in an independent cohort. Most TCR sequences were seen in very few donors, while some public TCRs were found in many individuals. The study listed 150 to 200 TCR beta chains as associated with cytomegalovirus. In a later analysis, several top co-occurrence clusters were reported to appear linked to parvovirus B19, influenza, CMV and Epstein-Barr virus. The classifier was reported to diagnose cytomegalovirus status with high specificity and sensitivity in both the original and validation cohorts. Linkage disequilibrium might explain the correlated functional status among segregating V segments, but an unknown experimental factor could not be ruled out. Broadly in line with IMGT annotations, most TCR beta V segments showed up in productive rearrangements about 87% or about 30% of the time in an earlier analysis of 450 to 600 of the donors. In a later analysis, HLA-associated TCR beta chains were found to be more clonally expanded and to have lower generation probabilities than equally common non-associated chains. In vitro tests confirmed that a few of the cytomegalovirus-associated TCR beta chains recognize cytomegalovirus antigens. In a later analysis, some 17,000 TCR beta sequences were associated with specific HLA alleles at a false discovery rate of 0.05. According to a later analysis, most CMV-associated TCR beta chains appeared to be HLA-restricted, and the HLA associations seemed to be driven largely by CMV exposure. According to a later analysis, TCR association rates differed among HLA loci, with DRB1 alleles showing the most associated TCRs and HLA-C alleles showing the fewest. Because the 87-base-pair reads could not distinguish some IMGT-functional V segments, including TRBV6-2 and TRBV6-3, those segments were excluded. Compared with the approximately 670-donor mean, donors in an Asian-associated ancestry cluster had fewer N-insertions in productive TCRs, according to a later genetic analysis. Strong co-occurrence of HLA alleles, especially DR and DQ, made assigning TCR associations to individual alleles difficult. A further reported finding was that TCR beta sequences accurately predicted the HLA-A and HLA-B alleles for most subjects in the first cohort. The cohort was sequenced for TCR beta chains only, and without alpha or paired-chain data the features that could be detected were limited. A cluster of highly shared sequence variants was judged likely to be a technical artifact of the sequencing pipeline. The authors suggested that the approach could potentially be extended to other disease states and immunological phenotypes. Sequencing depth was assumed to be roughly uniform across donors in the presence/absence analyses, though that assumption may not hold. HLA typing was unavailable for some donors at each locus, so association tests used only the typed subset.

The library was made by the immunoSEQ multiplex PCR assay. A mixture of 60 forward primers for TCR Vbeta segments and 13 reverse primers for TCR Jbeta segments was used in the multiplex PCR. A multiplex PCR assay on genomic DNA amplified the CDR3 region of rearranged TCR beta genes. On the Illumina HiSeq System, the amplified TCR beta libraries were sequenced as 87-base-pair reads. Per the authors' processing: A later analysis counted around 72 million unique TCR beta chains across the 500 to 850 repertoires, and around 9.9 million of these chains were shared by at least two donors. Raw reads were error-corrected and collapsed into unique sequences by a nearest-neighbor algorithm in which closely related sequences were merged to remove PCR and sequencing errors. Alignment of CDR3 sequences to IMGT reference sequences was used to assign V, D and J gene segments. For a sequence to be retained, a match of at least six nucleotides to both a V gene segment and a J gene segment was required. Rearrangements were called productive when the CDR3 lacked stop codons and stayed in frame with V and J; all others were non-productive. CDR3 was defined by IMGT convention, running from the second conserved V-encoded cysteine to the conserved J-encoded phenylalanine. In an earlier analysis of approximately 590 of the donors, sequences lacking an unambiguous match to a single V gene segment were excluded. An earlier analysis of around 600 of the donors classified V segments as functional when productive rearrangements were above 56.7% and as segregating when the standard deviation between donors was above 5%. A statistical classification framework was built to diagnose cytomegalovirus status from the catalog of TCR beta chain sequences. In a later analysis, V and J genes were assigned by comparing TCR nucleotide sequences against IMGT/GENE-DB human TR gene sequences. In a later analysis, CDR3 sequences and most-parsimonious VDJ recombination scenarios were assigned using the TCRdist pipeline. A later analysis defined each TCR beta chain by its CDR3 amino acid sequence plus V-gene family, and excluded reads lacking a unique V-gene family. As a way to deal with suspected cross-contamination and a sequencing artifact, a later analysis dropped under 600 nucleotide sequences that were highly shared and had low generation probability. In a later analysis, a clonal expansion index was calculated for each public chain from normalized within-repertoire ranks of inferred template counts. Generation probabilities in a later analysis came from a VDJ recombination model fitted to out-of-frame rearrangements, and those results were checked against IGoR. In a later analysis, hypergeometric tests were used to score TCR-TCR, TCR-HLA and TCR-CMV co-occurrence, with a repertoire-size bias correction applied to TCR pairs. False discovery rates were estimated in a later analysis by permuting HLA or CMV assignments 20 times. In a later analysis, co-occurring TCRs were grouped with DBSCAN, and TCRdist sequence similarity was added when clustering was performed within HLA-allele-positive subsets. Co-occurrence clustering excluded repertoires with fewer than 30,000 or more than 120,000 public chains, plus five with anomalous nucleotide sharing. Entries here come from immuneACCESS through TCRdb and include only in-frame sequences with V and J called. Some clones fail to appear in such tables; in the studies checked, an unresolved V gene covers under half of the shortfall, and the cause of the remainder is unknown. Clone size and the V and J calls come from that table; the DNA yielded D and trimming. The sample has about 150,000 clones on record, 70% of them singletons. Clones ranked in the top ten supply roughly 2% of the sample.

The germline V gene (reference sequence) sets CDR1 to MNHEY and CDR2 to SMNVEV. Trimming takes 6 bases off V and 4 bases off J; junction bases not matched to a gene: 13. The CDR3, cysteine through phenylalanine, is 16 amino acids long. Solely the CDR3 DNA is kept, with 48 bases framed from the first base. Comments on this clone: Its antigen remains unidentified. One base away there is no much larger clone; base qualities are not given.

The V and J genes are TRBV27 and TRBJ2-3; 7 middle bases align to TRBD2. The sequence was obtained from a woman in her sixties or seventies in good health and CMV-seropositive. Material for sequencing was PBMCs. The CDR3 in this case is CASSSMGGGRPDTQYF. The sequenced DNA: TGTGCCAGCAGCTCCATGGGGGGAGGGCGACCAGATACGCAGTATTTT.